A single sample gave rise to the 17 T cell receptor beta chains below, sequenced in a study of T cells in Graves' hyperthyroidism and ophthalmopathy. TCR beta CDR3 sequences were amplified from RNA transcripts. During a first-round RT-PCR of the TCR CDR3, the HTBI primer set was used. TCRdb reprocessed the multiplex PCR reads via MiXCR and lists one record per CDR3 protein. The sample includes fewer than 200,000 distinct CDR3 sequences, 9.4% of them seen just once. Sequencing was carried out using blood. Receptors were obtained from a woman under 30 with Graves' hyperthyroidism that later progressed to Graves' ophthalmopathy.

This clonotype was recorded many times. V is TRBV5-6 and J is TRBJ2-3, with 10 bases that match TRBD2. The CDR3 covers 16 residues. The V segment lost 5 bases and the J segment 3 bases; nucleotides outside the gene matches: 9. The germline V gene has CDR1 SGHDT and CDR2 YYEEEE. The CDR3 reads CASSPVLAGLTDTQYF. The CDR3 bases are TGTGCCAGCAGTCCTGTACTAGCGGGGCTAACAGATACGCAGTATTTT.

In its sample, this clonotype was seen many times. The chain recombines TRBV15 with TRBJ1-2, with D uncertain. With 2 bases removed from V and 3 bases from J, the gap between germline ends came to 13 bases. CDR1 LNHNV and CDR2 YYDKDF come from the germline V gene (reference sequence). The CDR3 is 15 residues long. The CDR3 loop reads CATSRLESQDYGYTF. The CDR3 nucleotides are TGTGCCACCAGCAGATTGGAGAGTCAAGACTATGGCTACACCTTC.

Ten or more counts support this clonotype. This chain links TRBV10-3 with TRBJ2-1, with a weak D call TRBD2 (5 bases). The germline gives CDR1 ENHRY, CDR2 SYGVKD. V lost 6 bases and J lost 8, with 20 bases in between. The CDR3 is 15 amino acids. The CDR3 sequence is CAISPSRAEGDEQFF. DNA of the CDR3: TGTGCCATCAGCCCTTCACGGGCCGAGGGTGATGAGCAGTTCTTC.

The chain combines TRBV28 with TRBJ1-2; no firm D call. The V and J ends lost 5 bases and 1 base respectively, with 8 bases between them. Looked up from germline, CDR1 is MDHEN and CDR2 is SYDVKM. This CDR3 is 13 amino acids long. Here the CDR3 reads CASSSQINYGYTF. The CDR3 DNA reads as TGTGCCAGCAGTAGTCAGATTAACTATGGCTACACCTTC.

This clonotype was detected many times. The chain links TRBV5-4 to TRBJ1-2; D is ambiguous. Trimming removed 2 bases at V and 3 bases at J, with 8 bases between. CDR1 and CDR2 from the germline V gene are SGHNT and YYREEE (reference sequence). The CDR3 sequence is 13 residues long. CDR3 sequence reads: CASSFDGHYGYTF. For the CDR3, the DNA is TGTGCCAGCAGCTTCGACGGACACTATGGCTACACCTTC.

This clonotype has ten or more counts. V usage is TRBV19 and J usage is TRBJ1-1; D is unclear. V was pared by 5 bases and J by 2 bases, with 12 bases between. Germline V gives CDR1 LNHDA, CDR2 SQIVND (reference sequence). This CDR3 spans 14 amino acids. In nucleotides, the CDR3 is TGTGCCAGTAGTTTCCCTCGACCAAACACTGAAGCTTTCTTT. Translated: CASSFPRPNTEAFF.

The rearrangement links TRBV3-1 to TRBJ1-6, with D perhaps TRBD1 (5 bases). The CDR3 length is 14 residues. Trimming removed 5 bases at V and 7 bases at J, with 12 bases between. The V gene's germline CDR1 is LGHDT and CDR2 YNNKEL (reference sequence). The CDR3 DNA reads TGTGCCAGCAGCGATAAACAGGTGAATTCACCCCTCCACTTT. Its translation: CASSDKQVNSPLHF.

This clonotype has a count of ten or more. The gene calls are TRBV11-2 and TRBJ2-5; D is tentatively TRBD1 or TRBD2 (5 bases each). The CDR3 contains 15 residues. The V gene's germline CDR1 is SGHAT and CDR2 FQNNGV. Trimming stripped 4 bases from V and 6 bases from J, with 18 bases between. The CDR3: CASSSLGDPKKTQYF. The CDR3 region has the DNA TGTGCCAGCAGCTCGCTGGGGGATCCCAAGAAGACCCAGTACTTC.

This clonotype has at least ten counts. The chain combines TRBV7-6 with TRBJ2-3; 11 nucleotides agree with TRBD1. V was pared by 5 bases and J by 2 bases, with 6 bases of the junction left unmatched. This CDR3 spans 16 amino acids. CDR1 and CDR2 (germline): SGHVS, FNYEAQ. CDR3 protein: CASSEGTGGPTDTQYF. The CDR3 nucleotides read TGTGCCAGCAGCGAAGGGACAGGGGGACCCACAGATACGCAGTATTTT.

The rearrangement links TRBV28 to TRBJ2-1; D not certain. CDR3 length: 18 amino acids. Germline lookup yields CDR1 MDHEN and CDR2 SYDVKM. Trimming took 5 bases from V and 0 from J, leaving 20 bases between them. The CDR3 sequence: CASSPSTSKIYSYNEQFF. CDR3 bases: TGTGCCAGCAGTCCGTCGACCTCTAAAATCTACTCCTACAATGAGCAGTTCTTC.

The table lists this clonotype with many counts. The chain is built from TRBV19 and TRBJ1-1; 8 bases map to TRBD1. Germline values: CDR1 LNHDA, CDR2 SQIVND (reference sequence). V lost 7 bases, J lost 3 bases, and 7 bases stayed unmatched. The CDR3 covers 14 residues. CDR3 sequence: CASTLTGEYTEAFF. The DNA for the CDR3 is TGTGCCAGTACTCTGACAGGGGAATACACTGAAGCTTTCTTT. Supplemented by reference TRBV19 and TRBJ1-1, the full variable domain reads DGGITQSPKYLFRKEGQNVTLSCEQNLNHDAMYWYRQDPGQGLRLIYYSQIVNDFQKGDIAEGYSVSREKKESFPLTVTSAQKNPTAFYLCASTLTGEYTEAFFGQGTRLTVV.

This clonotype was seen repeatedly, ten times or more. The chain employs TRBV2 and TRBJ1-1; D not resolved. Germline CDR1 and CDR2: SNHLY and FYNNEI. Trimming pared 4 bases from V and 3 bases from J, leaving 9 bases between. The CDR3 extends over 13 amino acids. This chain's CDR3 is CASSGGRDTEAFF. CDR3 DNA sequence: TGTGCCAGCAGTGGCGGGAGGGACACTGAAGCTTTCTTT.

This clonotype was seen only a few times. V gene TRBV9 combines with J gene TRBJ1-1, with no clear D. Deletions cut 1 base from V and 0 bases from J, with 10 bases between. This CDR3 has 15 residues. Germline lookup yields CDR1 SGDLS and CDR2 YYNGEE. The CDR3 here is CASSVNFGVNTEAFF. The DNA of the CDR3 is TGTGCCAGCAGCGTAAACTTCGGGGTGAACACTGAAGCTTTCTTT.

This clonotype was counted a few times. This clone may be a read error of a much larger clone one base away. V usage is TRBV3-1 and J usage is TRBJ2-4; D not certain. Germline lookup yields CDR1 LGHDT and CDR2 YNNKEL (reference sequence). This CDR3 region has 13 residues. Here the CDR3 DNA reads TGTGGCAGCAGCAATGATCTCTCAAACATTCAGTACTTC. This gives the protein CGSSNDLSNIQYF.

The V call is TRBV5-6, the J call TRBJ2-1; D uncertain. The CDR3 length is 14 residues. The germline gives CDR1 SGHDT, CDR2 YYEEEE. The ends were cut back, 2 bases at V and 1 base at J, with 7 bases in the middle. The CDR3 loop is CASSFLGSYNEQFF. CDR3 sequence (DNA): TGTGCCAGCAGCTTTTTGGGTTCCTACAATGAGCAGTTCTTC.

This clonotype has ten or more counts. V gene TRBV11-3 combines with J gene TRBJ2-1; 9 bases align to TRBD1. Germline V CDR1 and CDR2: SGHNT, YENEEA. With 4 bases clipped from V and 7 bases from J, the junction kept 8 bases outside the gene matches. There are 15 residues in the CDR3. CDR3: CASSSSGTGLNEQFF. The CDR3 coding sequence is TGTGCCAGCAGCTCCTCCGGGACAGGGCTGAATGAGCAGTTCTTC.

This clonotype occurred many times. The gene calls are TRBV27 and TRBJ2-7; 7 bases are a match to TRBD1. Germline V gene data show CDR1 as MNHEY and CDR2 as SMNVEV (reference sequence). The CDR3 contains 14 residues. Trimming at V came to 5 bases and at J to 2 bases, leaving 6 bases not matched to a gene. CDR3 nucleotide sequence: TGTGCCAGCAGTCCACTGGACAGGACCTACGAGCAGTACTTC. Translation: CASSPLDRTYEQYF.